The 12 T cell receptor beta chains listed next were all sequenced from one sample in a study of blood T cells in healthy people across ages (dated by TCRdb to between 2015 and 2017). The protocol used for the library was 5' RACE. The instrument was an Illumina HiSeq 2500. The second PCR ran for roughly 7 to 12 cycles and used a J-beta primer mix along with a sample-barcoded 5' primer. The public reads were reprocessed in TCRdb via fastp at Q25 and MiXCR, keeping in-frame beta chains. When rows share a CDR3 protein, they turn into one entry using the most common DNA and genes. This sample holds 850,000 to 1,300,000 distinct CDR3 sequences; around 45% were observed only once. The ten largest clones take up approximately 19% of the sample. Specimen: blood. The receptor source for this set is a woman aged 55-70 years in good health.

The chain has TRBV7-6 and TRBJ2-7; no clear D gene. Looked up from germline, CDR1 is SGHVS and CDR2 is FNYEAQ. CDR3 length equals 15 residues. Deletions cut 1 base from V and 6 bases from J, with 16 bases between. The CDR3 spells CASSLVHGSFGEQYF. The CDR3 DNA follows: TGTGCCAGCAGCTTAGTACACGGGTCCTTCGGCGAGCAGTACTTC.

This clonotype was counted a few times. The chain couples TRBV20-1 to TRBJ2-6, with D maybe TRBD2 (6 bases). Germline V lookup: CDR1 DFQATT, CDR2 SNEGSKA (reference sequence). V lost 0 bases and J lost 2, with 11 bases in between. The CDR3 runs 16 residues. The DNA for the CDR3 is TGCAGTGCTAGAGACTCGGGGGTTGCTGGGGCCAACGTCCTGACTTTC. This gives the protein CSARDSGVAGANVLTF.

The chain combines TRBV20-1 with TRBJ2-5; the D gene is possibly TRBD1 (6 bases). CDR1 is DFQATT and CDR2 is SNEGSKA in the germline V gene (reference sequence). The V and J ends lost 3 bases and 2 bases respectively, with 28 bases between them. The CDR3 runs 19 residues. The CDR3 nucleotides read TGCAGTGCTAGCACAAGCCGCCGGGACACCAATGAGCTACAAGAGACCCAGTACTTC. Translating gives CSASTSRRDTNELQETQYF.

The gene calls are TRBV10-3 and TRBJ1-2; 7 bases map to TRBD1. This CDR3 is 14 amino acids long. Per the germline V gene, CDR1 is ENHRY and CDR2 is SYGVKD. After removal of 2 bases from V and 5 bases from J, the junction contained 5 bases not matched to a gene. The CDR3 protein is CAISEQGDVYGYTF. Here the CDR3 DNA reads TGTGCCATCAGTGAGCAGGGGGACGTGTATGGCTACACCTTC.

A remark on this clonotype: A much larger clone lies one base from this, so it may be a read error. The chain carries TRBV11-1 and TRBJ2-7; TRBD1 matches at 9 bases. Germline V gene sequence: CDR1 SGHAT, CDR2 FQDESV (reference sequence). There are 18 residues in the CDR3. The V segment lost 5 bases and the J segment 1 base; nucleotides outside the gene matches: 15. CDR3 DNA: TGTGCCAGCAGCACGCCGAAAGGGGACAGGGCCTCATCCTACGAGCAGTACTTC. Protein sequence: CASSTPKGDRASSYEQYF.

The V and J genes are TRBV30 and TRBJ2-5; 15 bases map to TRBD2. TRBJ2-7 explains the end of the DNA better; the J call may be wrong. Germline V CDR1 and CDR2: GTSNPN, SVGIG (reference sequence). This CDR3 comprises 15 residues. The CDR3 region has the DNA TGTGCCTGGATTGGACTAGCGGGAGGGCCACCCGAGCAGTACTTC. Amino acids: CAWIGLAGGPPEQYF.

This clonotype was counted between two and nine times. V and J are TRBV6-1 and TRBJ2-7; 9 nucleotides match TRBD1. The J call may not be correct, given that the DNA end is closer to TRBJ2-5. The CDR3 sequence is 15 residues long. CDR1 and CDR2 (germline): MNHNS, SASEGT. The CDR3 sequence is CATRTGGVLRETQYF. The CDR3 bases are TGTGCTACTAGAACAGGGGGCGTATTAAGAGAGACCCAGTACTTC.

For the CDR3, the DNA is TGTGCCAGCAGCAAAAAGCGGGCGAGGGGGGAGACCCAGTACTTC. It codes for CASSKKRARGETQYF. The V and J genes are TRBV27 and TRBJ2-5; D is tentatively TRBD1 or TRBD2 (6 bases each). V lost 6 bases and J 5 bases, leaving 19 bases between the germline ends. The CDR3 is 15 amino acids. The germline V gene has CDR1 MNHEY and CDR2 SMNVEV (reference sequence).

This chain joins TRBV29-1 and TRBJ2-5, with 7 bases matching TRBD1. From germline, CDR1 is SQVTM and CDR2 ANQGSEA. V lost 1 base and J lost 7; bases outside the gene matches: 12. The CDR3 runs 15 residues. The CDR3 DNA follows: TGCAGCGTTGAAGGGTTGGGGCAGGGGGTCGTGACCCAGTACTTC. Amino acids: CSVEGLGQGVVTQYF.

This clonotype has just a few counts. V and J are TRBV6-5 and TRBJ2-5; 8 bases match TRBD1. The germline V gene has CDR1 MNHEY and CDR2 SVGAGI. V gave up 8 bases and J gave up 3 bases; unmatched junction bases: 8. The CDR3 extends over 14 amino acids. CDR3 nucleotide sequence: TGTGCCAGCGTTGAAAGGACAGGGAAAGAGACCCAGTACTTC. The encoded protein is CASVERTGKETQYF.

V usage is TRBV11-3 and J usage is TRBJ1-1, with 7 nucleotides matching TRBD1. CDR3 length: 15 amino acids. Looked up from germline, CDR1 is SGHNT and CDR2 is YENEEA. After removal of 5 bases from V and 2 bases from J, the junction contained 8 bases not matched to a gene. CDR3 protein: CASSRLGTDNTEAFF. The CDR3 nucleotides are TGTGCCAGCAGCCGCCTTGGGACAGACAACACTGAAGCTTTCTTT. Looking up the rest from reference TRBV11-3 and TRBJ1-1 gives the full variable domain: EAGVVQSPRYKIIEKKQPVAFWCNPISGHNTLYWYLQNLGQGPELLIRYENEEAVDDSQLPKDRFSAERLKGVDSTLKIQPAELGDSAVYLCASSRLGTDNTEAFFGQGTRLTVV.

This clonotype was seen a few times. The chain links TRBV5-1 to TRBJ2-7, with D maybe TRBD1 (6 bases). CDR3 size: 15 residues. V lost 0 bases to trimming and J lost 0 bases, with 10 bases between them. The germline V gene encodes CDR1 SGHRS and CDR2 YFSETQ. CDR3 protein: CASSLVQGPSYEQYF. Here the CDR3 DNA reads TGCGCCAGCAGCTTGGTGCAGGGGCCCTCCTACGAGCAGTACTTC.